The rows below give T cell receptor beta chains drawn from one sample of a study of response to subunit inactivated influenza vaccine. TCRdb itself ran the RT-PCR reads through MiXCR, one entry per CDR3 protein. The sample yields 300,000 to 350,000 distinct CDR3 sequences, just over 20% seen once. Material: PBMCs from blood, obtained approximately 22 months after vaccination. All receptors come from a man between 45 and 75 years old who received an inactivated influenza vaccine. The CDR3 runs from the conserved cysteine through the conserved F or W. Fields, in order: clone size, V gene, J gene, D gene, CDR3 DNA, CDR3 protein. D genes are given only for firm matches. Expanded clones are given a class, and other clones once, few, many or no size at all.

>.|TRBV9|TRBJ2-3|.
TGTGCCAGCAGTTCACTGAGCACAGATACGCAGTATTTT
CASSSLSTDTQYF
>.|TRBV6-5|TRBJ2-2|TRBD1
TGTGCCAGCAGTTACTCGAGCAGGGGGTCAGCCGGGGAGCTGTTTTTT
CASSYSSRGSAGELFF
>.|TRBV12-3/TRBV12-4|TRBJ2-3|.
TGTGCCAGCAGGATGACAGATCTCACAGATACGCAGTATTTT
CASRMTDLTDTQYF
>.|TRBV5-1|TRBJ1-2|TRBD1
TGCGCCAGCAGTCCGGGACAGACTGTATATGGCTACACCTTC
CASSPGQTVYGYTF
>.|TRBV5-1|TRBJ1-2|TRBD1
TGCGCCAGCAGCGCTGAAACAGGGGCGGGATATGGCTACACCTTC
CASSAETGAGYGYTF
>few|TRBV29-1|TRBJ2-1|.
TGCAGCGTTACCAAACACTCCTACAATGAGCAGTTCTTC
CSVTKHSYNEQFF
>few|TRBV12-3/TRBV12-4|TRBJ1-1|.
TGTGCCAGCAGTTTAGGGCCTCAGGGTGAAGCTTTCTTT
CASSLGPQGEAFF
>.|TRBV12-3/TRBV12-4|TRBJ2-1|.
TGTGCCAGCAGCGCCGGGACTCAAGGCAATGAGCAGTTCTTC
CASSAGTQGNEQFF
>.|TRBV28|TRBJ1-5|TRBD1
TGTGCCAGCAGTTTATACAGGGGCGCGGGTACCGATCAGCCCCAGCATTTT
CASSLYRGAGTDQPQHF
>few|TRBV15|TRBJ2-5|.
TGTGCCACCAGCAGAGATCATTCGGGACAAGAGACCCAGTACTTC
CATSRDHSGQETQYF
>.|TRBV28|TRBJ2-7|.
TGTGCCAGCTCCCCCTGGAGGGATCGGGCCTACGAGCAGTACTTC
CASSPWRDRAYEQYF
>.|TRBV28|TRBJ2-7|.
TGTGCCAGCAGTTTGCAGGGTGGCGGTCGGGAGCAGTACTTC
CASSLQGGGREQYF
>.|TRBV20-1|TRBJ2-7|.
TGCAGTGCTGGACAGCGTGGAATCTACGAGCAGTACTTC
CSAGQRGIYEQYF
>.|TRBV20-1|TRBJ2-1|TRBD2
TGCAGTGCCACGACTAGCGGGAGTGCCAATGAGCAGTTCTTC
CSATTSGSANEQFF
>few|TRBV4-3|TRBJ1-1|.
TGCGCCAGCAGCCCCCAGGAGGGAATGCACACTGAAGCTTTCTTT
CASSPQEGMHTEAFF
>few|TRBV4-1|TRBJ1-1|.
TGCGCCAGCAGCCAAGAGGGGGGGAGGGGAACTGAAGCTTTCTTT
CASSQEGGRGTEAFF
>.|TRBV7-9|TRBJ1-1|.
TGTGCCAGCAGTTGGATGGGCACTGAAGCTTTCTTT
CASSWMGTEAFF
>.|TRBV28|TRBJ2-7|.
TGTGCCAGCGTTAGTAGCATTACCTACGAGCAGTACTTC
CASVSSITYEQYF
>.|TRBV6-5|TRBJ2-7|.
TGTGCCAGCAGTTACGGCCAGGGACCCTACGAGCAGTACTTC
CASSYGQGPYEQYF
>once|TRBV7-9|TRBJ2-3|.
TGTGCCGGCCGGGACACTACAGATACGCAGTATTTT
CAGRDTTDTQYF
>few|TRBV7-2|TRBJ1-5|.
TGTGCCAGCAGCCAACGGGCGGGCGCCCAGCATTTT
CASSQRAGAQHF
>.|TRBV6-5|TRBJ1-5|TRBD1
TGTGCCAGCAGTTCCGGGACAGGGACTCATCAGCCCCAGCATTTT
CASSSGTGTHQPQHF
>.|TRBV15|TRBJ2-1|.
TGTGCCACCAGCAGAGATAGGATAGGCCCCAATGAGCAGTTCTTC
CATSRDRIGPNEQFF
>.|TRBV3-1|TRBJ2-7|.
TGTGCCAGCAGCCTGCTACAGGACTCCTACGAGCAGTACTTC
CASSLLQDSYEQYF
>.|TRBV5-5|TRBJ2-1|TRBD2
TGTGCCAGCAGCACAACCCCGGGACTAGCGGCCGAGCAGTTCTTC
CASSTTPGLAAEQFF
>.|TRBV12-3/TRBV12-4|TRBJ1-2|.
TGTGCCAGCAGCCCTGGGGGGGCACATGGCTACACCTTC
CASSPGGAHGYTF
>many|TRBV11-2|TRBJ1-1|.
TGTGCCAGCAGCTTATGGGACCTGAACACTGAAGCTTTCTTT
CASSLWDLNTEAFF
>.|TRBV4-2|TRBJ1-2|.
TGTGCCAGCAGCCAACGGGGCAATAACTATGGCTACACCTTC
CASSQRGNNYGYTF
>few|TRBV28|TRBJ2-3|.
TGTGCCAGCAGTTTAAGAGTTCCAGATACGCAGTATTTT
CASSLRVPDTQYF
>.|TRBV2|TRBJ2-3|.
TGTGCCAGCCGGAGAACTAGAGAGCCGCAGTATTTT
CASRRTREPQYF
>few|TRBV6-1|TRBJ1-1|.
TGTGCCAGCAGTGAAGCGGGACCTCTGAACACTGAAGCTTTCTTT
CASSEAGPLNTEAFF
>many|TRBV5-6|TRBJ2-5|.
TGTGCCAGCAGCTTGTACGGGTATGGAGAGACCCAGTACTTC
CASSLYGYGETQYF
>.|TRBV7-9|TRBJ2-2|.
TGTGCCAGCAGCTTAACAGGGCAGAACACCGGGGAGCTGTTTTTT
CASSLTGQNTGELFF
>few|TRBV7-9|TRBJ2-1|TRBD2
TGTGCCAGCACCCTCTACAGAGGCGGGGGCTCCTACAATGAGCAGTTCTTC
CASTLYRGGGSYNEQFF
>many|TRBV12-3/TRBV12-4|TRBJ1-5|TRBD1
TGTGCCAGCAGTTTCGGGCAGGGGGCCTTTCAGCCCCAGCATTTT
CASSFGQGAFQPQHF
>.|TRBV20-1|TRBJ2-7|TRBD2
TGCAGTGCTAGAGATATCGCTAGCGGGAGAATCTACGAGCAGTACTTC
CSARDIASGRIYEQYF
>few|TRBV7-2|TRBJ2-5|.
TGTGCCAGCAGCAGACCACTAGGGGGAGAGACCCAGTACTTC
CASSRPLGGETQYF
>few|TRBV28|TRBJ1-1|.
TGTGCCAGCAGTTTCAGTAAATTAACCGGGAACACTGAAGCTTTCTTT
CASSFSKLTGNTEAFF
>few|TRBV20-1|TRBJ2-3|.
TGCAGTGCCATCGTCGGGACCTCTAAATCAGATACGCAGTATTTT
CSAIVGTSKSDTQYF
>.|TRBV6-1|TRBJ1-1|.
TGTGCCAGCAGTCCGAAAAGGGGAGGGCCTATGAACACTGAAGCTTTCTTT
CASSPKRGGPMNTEAFF
>.|TRBV20-1|TRBJ2-5|.
TGCAGTGCTAGGCCGGCAGGAAGGGAGACCCAGTACTTC
CSARPAGRETQYF
>few|TRBV12-3/TRBV12-4|TRBJ2-4|.
TGTGCCAGCAGCGCAGAAGCCAAAAACATTCAGTACTTC
CASSAEAKNIQYF
>once|TRBV10-3|TRBJ2-5|.
TGTGCCATCAGTGAGTCAGGAACTCAAGAGACCCAGTACTTC
CAISESGTQETQYF
>few|TRBV6-2/TRBV6-3|TRBJ1-1|.
TGTGCCAGCAGCTATTTCAGCCTGGGGCACACTGAAGCTTTCTTT
CASSYFSLGHTEAFF
>few|TRBV6-1|TRBJ2-7|.
TGTGCCAGCTTCCCCGGACGGGACGCCTACGAGCAGTACTTC
CASFPGRDAYEQYF
>.|TRBV5-6|TRBJ2-2|.
TGTGCCAGCAGCTTGCCAACAGGGATTTTTAACACCGGGGAGCTGTTTTTT
CASSLPTGIFNTGELFF
>.|TRBV7-6|TRBJ1-3|.
TGTGCCAGCAGCTTAGAAGCAGGGTTCGGAAACACCATATATTTT
CASSLEAGFGNTIYF
>few|TRBV7-2|TRBJ1-6|TRBD1
TGTGCCAGCAGCTTAGCGGGACAGGGGGCTAAAAATTCACCCCTCCACTTT
CASSLAGQGAKNSPLHF
>few|TRBV11-2|TRBJ2-5|.
TGTGCCAGCAGCTTAGGGGGGCTTCAGTACCAAGAGACCCAGTACTTC
CASSLGGLQYQETQYF
>.|TRBV15|TRBJ2-2|.
TGTGCCACCAGCAGAGGTTCGGTGAACACCGGGGAGCTGTTTTTT
CATSRGSVNTGELFF
>.|TRBV5-1|TRBJ2-7|.
TGCGCCAGCAGCTTGGGTAACATACCTACGAAGCAGTACTTC
CASSLGNIPTKQYF
>few|TRBV6-2/TRBV6-3|TRBJ1-1|.
TGTGCCAGCAGCCGCCATACGACAGGGAACACTGAAGCTTTCTTT
CASSRHTTGNTEAFF
>.|TRBV20-1|TRBJ2-7|TRBD1
TGCAGTGCTAGACCCTCGGGACAGGGAACTAGAGAGCAGTACTTC
CSARPSGQGTREQYF
>.|TRBV6-2/TRBV6-3|TRBJ2-7|TRBD2
TGTGCCAGCAGTTACTTGGCTAGCGGTATCTACGAGCAGTACTTC
CASSYLASGIYEQYF
>.|TRBV15|TRBJ2-7|.
TGTGCCACCAGCAAACTAGGTCCCTCCTACGAGCAGTACTTC
CATSKLGPSYEQYF
>.|TRBV18|TRBJ1-1|.
TGTGCCAGCTCATCGTTAATAGGAAGAACTGAAGCTTTCTTT
CASSSLIGRTEAFF
>.|TRBV15|TRBJ2-1|.
TGTGCCACCACCCTAAGCAATCGCCCCTCCTACAATGAGCAGTTCTTC
CATTLSNRPSYNEQFF
>.|TRBV30|TRBJ2-3|TRBD2
TGTGCCTGGAGTGTACTAGCGGGGAAACCTAGCACAGATACGCAGTATTTT
CAWSVLAGKPSTDTQYF
>few|TRBV12-3/TRBV12-4|TRBJ1-5|TRBD1
TGTGCCAGCAGGTTACGGACAGGGGGTTTTAGCAATCAGCCCCAGCATTTT
CASRLRTGGFSNQPQHF